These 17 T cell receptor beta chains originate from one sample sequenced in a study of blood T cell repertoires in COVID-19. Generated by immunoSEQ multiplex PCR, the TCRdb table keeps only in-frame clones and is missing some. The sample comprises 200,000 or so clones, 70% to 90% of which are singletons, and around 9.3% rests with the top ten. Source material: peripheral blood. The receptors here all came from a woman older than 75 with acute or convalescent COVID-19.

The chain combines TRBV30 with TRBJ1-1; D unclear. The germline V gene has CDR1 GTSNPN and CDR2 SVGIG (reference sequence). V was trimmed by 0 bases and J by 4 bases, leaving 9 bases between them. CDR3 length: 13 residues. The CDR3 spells CAWSVQVATEAFF. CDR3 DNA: TGTGCCTGGAGTGTACAAGTCGCCACTGAAGCTTTCTTT.

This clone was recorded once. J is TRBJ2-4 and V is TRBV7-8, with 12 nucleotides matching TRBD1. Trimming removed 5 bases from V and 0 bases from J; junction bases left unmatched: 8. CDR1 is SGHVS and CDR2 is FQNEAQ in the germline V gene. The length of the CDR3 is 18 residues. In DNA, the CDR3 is TGTGCCAGCAGCCCGGGACAGGGGGCGGGGGGAGCCAAAAACATTCAGTACTTC. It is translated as CASSPGQGAGGAKNIQYF.

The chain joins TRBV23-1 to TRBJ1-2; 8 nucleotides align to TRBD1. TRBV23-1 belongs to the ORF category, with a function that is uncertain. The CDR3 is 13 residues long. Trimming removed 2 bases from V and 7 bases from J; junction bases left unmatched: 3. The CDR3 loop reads CASSQKDRGGYTF. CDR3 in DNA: TGCGCCAGCAGTCAAAAAGACAGGGGTGGCTACACCTTC.

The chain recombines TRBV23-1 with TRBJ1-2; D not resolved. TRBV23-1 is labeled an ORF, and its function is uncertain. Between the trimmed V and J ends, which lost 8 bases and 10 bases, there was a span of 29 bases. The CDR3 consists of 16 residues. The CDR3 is CASPKPRWGEKLPYTF. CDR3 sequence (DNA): TGCGCCAGCCCAAAACCACGCTGGGGAGAGAAGCTTCCCTACACCTTC.

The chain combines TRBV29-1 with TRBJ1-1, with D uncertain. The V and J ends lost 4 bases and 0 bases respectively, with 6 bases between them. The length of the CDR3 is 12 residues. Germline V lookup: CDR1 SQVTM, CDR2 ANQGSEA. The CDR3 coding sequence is TGCAGCGTTGGGCAGATGAACACTGAAGCTTTCTTT. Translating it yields CSVGQMNTEAFF.

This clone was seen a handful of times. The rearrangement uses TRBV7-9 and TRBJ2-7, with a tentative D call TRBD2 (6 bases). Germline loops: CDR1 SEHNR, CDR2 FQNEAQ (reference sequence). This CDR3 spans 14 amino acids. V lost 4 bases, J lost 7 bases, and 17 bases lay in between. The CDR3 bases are TGTGCCAGCAGCTGGGGGGTCTCCTCGGGAGAGCAGTACTTC. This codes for CASSWGVSSGEQYF.

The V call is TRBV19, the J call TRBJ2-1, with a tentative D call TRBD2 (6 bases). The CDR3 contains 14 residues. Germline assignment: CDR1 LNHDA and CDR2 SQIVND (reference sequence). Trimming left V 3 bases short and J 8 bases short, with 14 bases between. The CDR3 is CASSIRVWGDEQFF. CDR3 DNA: TGTGCCAGTAGTATTAGGGTATGGGGGGATGAGCAGTTCTTC. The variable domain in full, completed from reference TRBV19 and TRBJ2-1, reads DGGITQSPKYLFRKEGQNVTLSCEQNLNHDAMYWYRQDPGQGLRLIYYSQIVNDFQKGDIAEGYSVSREKKESFPLTVTSAQKNPTAFYLCASSIRVWGDEQFFGPGTRLTVL.

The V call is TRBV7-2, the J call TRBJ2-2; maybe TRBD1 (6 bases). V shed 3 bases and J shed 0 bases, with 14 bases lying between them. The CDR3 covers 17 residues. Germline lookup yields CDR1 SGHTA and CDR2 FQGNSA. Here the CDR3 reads CASSFPRGGPNTGELFF. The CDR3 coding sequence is TGTGCCAGCAGCTTCCCTCGAGGGGGTCCGAACACCGGGGAGCTGTTTTTT.

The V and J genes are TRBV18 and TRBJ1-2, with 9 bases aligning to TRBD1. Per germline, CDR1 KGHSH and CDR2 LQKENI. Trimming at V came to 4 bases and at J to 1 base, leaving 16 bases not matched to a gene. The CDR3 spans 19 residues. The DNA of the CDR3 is TGTGCCAGCTCACAAACCGGGACAGGGACCTCAACTTATAACTATGGCTACACCTTC. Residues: CASSQTGTGTSTYNYGYTF.

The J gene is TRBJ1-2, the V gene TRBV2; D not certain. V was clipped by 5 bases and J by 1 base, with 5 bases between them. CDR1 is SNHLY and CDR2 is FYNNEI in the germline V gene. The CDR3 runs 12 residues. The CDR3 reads CASSPLNYGYTF. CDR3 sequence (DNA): TGTGCCAGCAGTCCCCTTAACTATGGCTACACCTTC.

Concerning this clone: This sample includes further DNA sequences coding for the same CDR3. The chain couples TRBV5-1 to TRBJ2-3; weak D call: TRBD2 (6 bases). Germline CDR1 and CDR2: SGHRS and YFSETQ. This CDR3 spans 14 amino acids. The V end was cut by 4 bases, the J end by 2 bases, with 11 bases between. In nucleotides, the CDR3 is TGCGCCAGCAGCCCGGGACTGGCCACAGATACGCAGTATTTT. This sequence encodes CASSPGLATDTQYF.

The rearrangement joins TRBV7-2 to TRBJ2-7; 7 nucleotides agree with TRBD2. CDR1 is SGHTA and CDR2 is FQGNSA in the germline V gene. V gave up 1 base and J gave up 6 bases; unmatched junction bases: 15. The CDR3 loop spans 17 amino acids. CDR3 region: CASSLVAVGGSFLEQYF. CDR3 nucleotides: TGTGCCAGCAGCTTAGTGGCGGTTGGCGGGAGCTTCCTCGAGCAGTACTTC.

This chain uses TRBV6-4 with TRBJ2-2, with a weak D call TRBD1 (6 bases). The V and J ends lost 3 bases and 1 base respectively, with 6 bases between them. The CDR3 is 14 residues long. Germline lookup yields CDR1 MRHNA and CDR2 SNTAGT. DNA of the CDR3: TGTGCCAGCAGTGAACAGGGGAACACCGGGGAGCTGTTTTTT. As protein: CASSEQGNTGELFF.

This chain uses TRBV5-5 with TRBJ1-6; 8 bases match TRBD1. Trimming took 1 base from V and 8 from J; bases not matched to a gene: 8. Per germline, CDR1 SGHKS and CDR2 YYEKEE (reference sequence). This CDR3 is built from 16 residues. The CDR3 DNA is TGTGCCAGCAGCTTGCGACGACAGGGGAACGATTCACCCCTCCACTTT. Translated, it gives CASSLRRQGNDSPLHF.

In nucleotides, the CDR3 is TGTGCCACCAGCAGCGGCAGGGGGGTTTCCACAGATACGCAGTATTTT. Its protein product is CATSSGRGVSTDTQYF. The chain employs TRBV15 and TRBJ2-3; the D gene is possibly TRBD1 (7 bases). The CDR3 has 16 amino acids. V lost 3 bases and J 2 bases, leaving 15 bases between the germline ends. Germline V lookup: CDR1 LNHNV, CDR2 YYDKDF (reference sequence).

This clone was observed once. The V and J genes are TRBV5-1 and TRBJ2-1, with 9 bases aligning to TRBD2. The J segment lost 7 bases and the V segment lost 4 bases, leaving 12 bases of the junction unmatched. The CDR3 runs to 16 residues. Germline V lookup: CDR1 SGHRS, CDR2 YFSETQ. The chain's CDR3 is CASSPGGGRAANEQFF. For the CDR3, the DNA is TGCGCCAGCAGCCCGGGGGGCGGGAGGGCAGCAAATGAGCAGTTCTTC.

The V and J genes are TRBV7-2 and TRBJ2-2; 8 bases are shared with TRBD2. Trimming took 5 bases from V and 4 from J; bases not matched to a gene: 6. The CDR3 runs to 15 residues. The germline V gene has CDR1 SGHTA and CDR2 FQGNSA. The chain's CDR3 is CASSLASGGTGELFF. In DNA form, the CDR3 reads TGTGCCAGCAGCCTGGCGAGCGGGGGCACCGGGGAGCTGTTTTTT.